This T cell receptor beta chain was captured by sequencing in a study of T-cell reconstitution after alpha-beta-depleted transplantation in children. Whole-study results and caveats: High day-60 TCRbeta diversity in some patients came from surviving recipient T cells and thymic progenitors.

Details on this clonotype: Its antigen is unidentified.

The library targeted TCRbeta and was prepared with unique molecular identifiers. TCRdb ran MiXCR on the PCR reads and lists one entry per CDR3 protein. The repertoire holds more than 400,000 distinct CDR3 sequences, with roughly 44% as singletons. From germline, CDR1 is MDHEN and CDR2 SYDVKM. The CDR3 has 14 residues. Trimming shortened V by 4 bases and J by 4 bases, and 14 bases separated the two germline ends. Here the sequenced sample was PBMCs, taken before TCRalphabeta/CD19-depleted stem cell transplant. This chain connects TRBV28 to TRBJ2-7; perhaps D is TRBD1 or TRBD2 (5 bases each). The receptor was isolated from a girl aged 2 to 9 with aplastic anemia, due to receive a stem cell transplant. CDR3: CASSSPGARYEQYF. DNA for the CDR3: TGTGCCAGCAGTTCCCCCGGGGCAAGGTACGAGCAGTACTTC.